This T cell receptor beta chain stems from a study of blood T cells in healthy people across ages. Background on the study: The template switching approach captured approximately one barcoded beta molecule for every two T cells. Study outcomes and limitations: Naive T cell percentage showed a strong correlation with TCR beta diversity.

This clonotype was observed many times. Antigen unknown. PCR was performed a second time for 7 to 11 cycles using a sample-barcoded 5' primer and a J-beta primer mix. Every sample returned 2.5 million or more CDR3-containing paired-end reads. Each CDR3 protein is one row after TCRdb ran MiXCR on the 5' RACE reads. This table has 980,000 or so distinct CDR3 sequences, about 48% appearing once. The study recruited healthy Caucasian donors from Russia who were aged about 6 to 95. The length of the CDR3 is 16 residues. Germline V lookup: CDR1 MDHEN, CDR2 SYDVKM. V shed 6 bases, J shed 2 bases, and the junction held 9 bases outside the gene matches.

V usage is TRBV28 and J usage is TRBJ2-3, with 9 bases that match TRBD1. This sequence originates from a man aged 25-40 years in good health. Input material: blood. The CDR3 nucleotides are TGTGCCAGCAGCCGATCCGGGACAGGGCCCACAGATACGCAGTATTTT. Residues: CASSRSGTGPTDTQYF.